The 24 T cell receptor beta chains below come from one sample, sequenced in a study of CD8 T cells in Susac syndrome. RNA, at about 0.5 to 1 ug, was reverse transcribed with random hexamers. TCRdb re-derived calls from the immunoSEQ multiplex PCR reads in MiXCR, one entry per CDR3 protein. In the table there are about 100,000 distinct CDR3 sequences, 95% of which are singletons. Material for sequencing was CD8+ T cells from PBMCs. Receptor source: a human donor with Susac syndrome.

The chain combines TRBV15 with TRBJ2-7; D uncertain. The CDR3 runs to 14 residues. Germline V lookup: CDR1 LNHNV, CDR2 YYDKDF (reference sequence). The V gene lost 0 bases and the J gene lost 2 bases, with 8 bases spanning the gap. CDR3 region: CATSRDLSPYEQYF. The DNA for the CDR3 is TGTGCCACCAGCAGAGATCTCTCCCCCTACGAGCAGTACTTC.

CDR3 loop: CASSQSLGHGDTEAFF. The CDR3 bases are TGCGCCAGCAGCCAAAGTCTCGGGCACGGGGACACTGAAGCTTTCTTT. The chain joins TRBV4-1 to TRBJ1-1; unclear D gene. The CDR3 is 16 amino acids. The germline V gene has CDR1 MGHRA and CDR2 YSYEKL. V shed 2 bases and J shed 3 bases, with 16 bases lying between them.

The chain couples TRBV20-1 to TRBJ1-2; D ambiguous. The CDR3 extends over 16 amino acids. The germline CDR1 and CDR2 sequences are DFQATT and SNEGSKA (reference sequence). V was trimmed by 0 bases and J by 5 bases, leaving 19 bases between them. The CDR3 DNA reads TGCAGTGCTAGAGATCCTTCGTCGGGCGGACTATATGGCTACACCTTC. Translated, it gives CSARDPSSGGLYGYTF.

The chain carries TRBV28 and TRBJ2-2, with D uncertain. Trimming took 8 bases from V and 6 from J, leaving 7 bases between them. The CDR3 is 11 amino acids. CDR1 MDHEN and CDR2 SYDVKM come from the germline V gene. The CDR3, as DNA: TGTGCCAGCCTGTTGTCCGGGGAGCTGTTTTTT. Its protein product is CASLLSGELFF.

This clonotype is a singleton in its sample. The rearrangement links TRBV29-1 to TRBJ1-2, with 10 bases lining up with TRBD1. CDR3 length: 15 residues. With V trimmed by 6 bases and J by 2 bases, 9 bases remained unmatched. Per the germline V gene, CDR1 is SQVTM and CDR2 is ANQGSEA. CDR3 amino acids: CSVENGQGENYGYTF. DNA of the CDR3: TGCAGCGTCGAAAACGGACAGGGGGAAAACTATGGCTACACCTTC.

The genes are TRBV28 and TRBJ2-5; 9 bases align to TRBD1. The V segment lost 3 bases and the J segment 3 bases; nucleotides outside the gene matches: 5. From germline, CDR1 is MDHEN and CDR2 SYDVKM. The CDR3 has 15 residues. The CDR3 DNA reads TGTGCCAGCAGTTTCCCGGGACAGGGAAAAGAGACCCAGTACTTC. This codes for CASSFPGQGKETQYF.

This clonotype appeared a few times. The chain joins TRBV20-1 to TRBJ1-5; no firm D call. Trimming took off 0 bases at V and 3 bases at J, with 3 bases between the two ends. CDR1 is DFQATT and CDR2 is SNEGSKA in the germline V gene (reference sequence). The CDR3 is made up of 12 amino acids. CDR3 residues: CSAREFNQPQHF. The CDR3 DNA reads TGCAGTGCTAGAGAGTTCAATCAGCCCCAGCATTTT.

The CDR3 DNA reads TGCAGCGTTGAAAGCGGACAGGGGGCCCAGGCAGGGCAGTTCTTC. Amino acid sequence: CSVESGQGAQAGQFF. This chain joins TRBV29-1 and TRBJ2-1, with TRBD1 matching over 11 bases. This CDR3 is built from 15 residues. Germline V lookup: CDR1 SQVTM, CDR2 ANQGSEA. The ends lost 2 bases at V and 12 bases at J; junction bases unmatched: 12.

The chain joins TRBV11-2 to TRBJ2-3, with 9 bases aligning to TRBD2. The germline V gene encodes CDR1 SGHAT and CDR2 FQNNGV. This CDR3 contains 18 residues. The ends lost 4 bases at V and 1 base at J; junction bases unmatched: 12. The DNA for the CDR3 is TGTGCCAGCAGCTGGGAGTGGGGACTAGCTGATGGCACAGATACGCAGTATTTT. Its protein product is CASSWEWGLADGTDTQYF.

A note on this clonotype: An end of the junction differs from the germline gene, which may be a read error. The chain is built from TRBV7-7 and TRBJ2-7; a weak D match, TRBD2 (6 bases). CDR3 length: 15 residues. Germline-derived CDR1 and CDR2 are SSHAT and FNYEAQ (reference sequence). CDR3 region: CASSLAVGSSYEQYF. The CDR3 DNA sequence: TGTGCTAGCAGCTTAGCGGTCGGTAGCTCCTACGAGCAGTACTTC.

J is TRBJ2-5 and V is TRBV7-8; TRBD2 matches at 9 bases. V lost 2 bases and J lost 3; bases outside the gene matches: 4. The germline V gene has CDR1 SGHVS and CDR2 FQNEAQ. The CDR3 covers 15 residues. CDR3 in amino acids: CASSLSRLAEETQYF. Here the CDR3 DNA reads TGTGCCAGCAGCTTATCGCGACTAGCGGAAGAGACCCAGTACTTC.

The rearrangement uses TRBV15 and TRBJ2-5, with D uncertain. Germline V gene lookup returns CDR1 LNHNV and CDR2 YYDKDF (reference sequence). Trimming left V 1 base short and J 0 bases short, with 9 bases between. This CDR3 region has 15 residues. CDR3 loop: CATSRGAPYQETQYF. The CDR3 bases are TGTGCCACCAGCAGAGGCGCCCCGTACCAAGAGACCCAGTACTTC. Together with reference TRBV15 and TRBJ2-5, the CDR3 gives the full variable domain: DAMVIQNPRYQVTQFGKPVTLSCSQTLNHNVMYWYQQKSSQAPKLLFHYYDKDFNNEADTPDNFQSRRPNTSFCFLDIRSPGLGDTAMYLCATSRGAPYQETQYFGPGTRLLVL.

This clonotype was counted a single time. CDR3 DNA sequence: TGCAGCGCAAAAGGGGGCAGTTCCTACGAGCAGTACTTC. This sequence encodes CSAKGGSSYEQYF. The chain employs TRBV29-1 and TRBJ2-7; 7 nucleotides align to TRBD1. The CDR3 covers 13 residues. Per the germline V gene, CDR1 is SQVTM and CDR2 is ANQGSEA. After removal of 7 bases from V and 1 base from J, the junction contained 7 bases not matched to a gene.

V usage is TRBV9 and J usage is TRBJ2-7; 8 positions agree with TRBD1. The CDR3 contains 13 residues. Germline lookup yields CDR1 SGDLS and CDR2 YYNGEE. J lost 6 bases, V lost 4 bases, and 6 bases had no gene match. CDR3 DNA: TGTGCCAGCAGCCCACGGACAGGGACCGAGCAGTACTTC. This sequence encodes CASSPRTGTEQYF.

The V gene is TRBV18, the J gene TRBJ1-1; the match to TRBD1 covers 9 bases. Germline CDR1 reads KGHSH; CDR2 reads LQKENI. With 3 bases clipped from V and 5 bases from J, the junction kept 4 bases outside the gene matches. The CDR3 contains 14 residues. In DNA, the CDR3 is TGTGCCAGCTCACCCGGACAGGGGAGGACTGAAGCTTTCTTT. Translating gives CASSPGQGRTEAFF. Together with reference TRBV18 and TRBJ1-1, the CDR3 gives the full variable domain: NAGVMQNPRHLVRRRGQEARLRCSPMKGHSHVYWYRQLPEEGLKFMVYLQKENIIDESGMPKERFSAEFPKEGPSILRIQQVVRGDSAAYFCASSPGQGRTEAFFGQGTRLTVV.

This chain uses TRBV29-1 with TRBJ2-1; maybe TRBD2 (6 bases). Germline V gives CDR1 SQVTM, CDR2 ANQGSEA. V lost 8 bases, J lost 7 bases, and 9 bases lay in between. The CDR3 runs 10 residues. CDR3 sequence: CSLGGNEQFF. The CDR3 DNA reads TGCAGCCTTGGAGGGAATGAGCAGTTCTTC.

The chain combines TRBV7-9 with TRBJ2-2; D is possibly TRBD1 (5 bases). Germline CDR1 SEHNR, CDR2 FQNEAQ (reference sequence). The V and J ends lost 5 bases and 8 bases respectively, with 15 bases between them. The CDR3 is 14 residues long. CDR3 in DNA: TGTGCCAGCAGCGCCACCCTTGGGGCTGGGGAGCTGTTTTTT. This codes for CASSATLGAGELFF.

The gene calls are TRBV19 and TRBJ1-1; a weak D match, TRBD1 (5 bases). From germline, CDR1 is LNHDA and CDR2 SQIVND (reference sequence). The CDR3 is made up of 14 amino acids. V dropped 5 bases and J dropped 0 bases, with 10 bases sitting between them. CDR3 sequence (DNA): TGTGCCAGTAGTTCAGGGCCTATGAACACTGAAGCTTTCTTT. Its protein product is CASSSGPMNTEAFF.

This chain connects TRBV20-1 to TRBJ2-2; the D is unclear. Germline V lookup: CDR1 DFQATT, CDR2 SNEGSKA (reference sequence). CDR3 size: 14 residues. V was trimmed by 5 bases and J by 1 base, leaving 11 bases between them. Here the CDR3 reads CSAARRRNTGELFF. For the CDR3, the DNA is TGCAGTGCTGCACGACGGAGGAACACCGGGGAGCTGTTTTTT.

The V and J genes are TRBV3-1 and TRBJ1-2; no firm D call. V was cut by 4 bases and J by 5 bases, with 8 bases left in between. Looked up from germline, CDR1 is LGHDT and CDR2 is YNNKEL (reference sequence). This CDR3 is built from 12 residues. The CDR3 region has the DNA TGTGCCAGCAGCCCCGAGGGTTATGGCTACACCTTC. This codes for CASSPEGYGYTF.

The chain joins TRBV5-6 to TRBJ1-2; D gene unclear. Germline assignment: CDR1 SGHDT and CDR2 YYEEEE. V dropped 0 bases and J dropped 2 bases, with 5 bases sitting between them. The CDR3 is made up of 13 amino acids. The CDR3 region has the DNA TGTGCCAGCAGCTTGGAGGTGAACTATGGCTACACCTTC. Translation: CASSLEVNYGYTF.

The CDR3 region is CSARPAGGHEQYF. CDR3 DNA: TGCAGTGCTAGACCAGCGGGGGGCCACGAGCAGTACTTC. The rearrangement uses TRBV20-1 and TRBJ2-7; TRBD2 aligns across 9 bases. Germline V gene data show CDR1 as DFQATT and CDR2 as SNEGSKA (reference sequence). The CDR3 totals 13 residues. The V segment lost 2 bases and the J segment 5 bases; nucleotides outside the gene matches: 4.

This chain joins TRBV18 and TRBJ1-6, with a weak D call TRBD1 (6 bases). The CDR3 length is 14 residues. Germline V lookup: CDR1 KGHSH, CDR2 LQKENI. The V end lost 1 base, the J end lost 8 bases, and 9 bases lay between the germline ends. The CDR3 spells CASSPQGGDSPLHF. The CDR3 nucleotides read TGTGCCAGCTCACCACAGGGGGGAGATTCACCCCTCCACTTT.

The J gene is TRBJ2-5, the V gene TRBV29-1; 9 nucleotides match TRBD1. The CDR3 has 15 residues. The germline V gene has CDR1 SQVTM and CDR2 ANQGSEA. The J segment lost 5 bases and the V segment lost 6 bases, leaving 13 bases of the junction unmatched. Written as DNA, the CDR3 is TGCAGCGTGCACCGTACAGGGGGCGCGGGGGAGACCCAGTACTTC. Translated: CSVHRTGGAGETQYF.